These 7 T cell receptor beta chains came from one sample sequenced in a study of T cells after yellow fever vaccination. Using its own MiXCR run on the 5' RACE reads, TCRdb lists one record per CDR3 protein. The sample consists of 95,000 to 150,000 distinct CDR3 sequences, 6.5% to 8% of them appearing once. This specimen was CD4+ T cells sorted from PBMCs, taken more than 8 days after the first yellow fever vaccination. These receptors were obtained from a man aged 18 to 30 who received the YFV17D yellow fever vaccine.

This clonotype came up many times. The chain joins TRBV12-3 or TRBV12-4 to TRBJ2-3; D gene ambiguous. There are 13 residues in the CDR3. V was shortened by 4 bases and J by 2 bases, with 7 bases between the two germline ends. The CDR3 here is CASSWVITDTQYF. Here the CDR3 DNA reads TGTGCCAGCAGTTGGGTCATCACAGATACGCAGTATTTT.

The rearrangement links TRBV20-1 to TRBJ2-3; TRBD2 is a possible D gene (5 bases). Between the trimmed V and J ends, which lost 0 bases and 5 bases, there was a span of 18 bases. Germline V gene sequence: CDR1 DFQATT, CDR2 SNEGSKA (reference sequence). The CDR3 has 16 amino acids. CDR3 nucleotide sequence: TGCAGTGCTAGAGAATTGGGCGGCGGGCCCCGAGATACGCAGTATTTT. It translates to CSARELGGGPRDTQYF.

The CDR3 nucleotides read TGTGCCAGCAGTCCCGGGACAGGACGCTATGGCTACACCTTC. As protein: CASSPGTGRYGYTF. The chain uses TRBV27 and TRBJ1-2; 8 nucleotides align to TRBD1. In germline, CDR1 is MNHEY, CDR2 SMNVEV (reference sequence). The junction had 6 bases not matched to a gene; V was cut back by 5 bases and J by 4 bases. The CDR3 is made up of 14 amino acids.

This clonotype came up many times. V and J are TRBV15 and TRBJ1-1; no definite D call. Germline V gives CDR1 LNHNV, CDR2 YYDKDF (reference sequence). The CDR3 contains 13 residues. Trimming pared 0 bases from V and 7 bases from J, leaving 9 bases between. The CDR3 here is CATSRDREVEAFF. CDR3 in DNA: TGTGCCACCAGCAGAGATCGTGAAGTTGAAGCTTTCTTT.

The gene calls are TRBV18 and TRBJ2-6; D remains unclear. V was pared by 5 bases and J by 2 bases, with 10 bases between. CDR1 is KGHSH and CDR2 is LQKENI in the germline V gene. The CDR3 is made up of 15 amino acids. The DNA of the CDR3 is TGTGCCAGCTCAGGGAACCAGGCTGGGGCCAACGTCCTGACTTTC. It yields the protein CASSGNQAGANVLTF.

This clonotype was observed many times. This chain uses TRBV5-1 with TRBJ2-2, with D uncertain. V shed 0 bases and J shed 6 bases, with 9 bases lying between them. From germline, CDR1 is SGHRS and CDR2 YFSETQ. The CDR3 sequence is 14 residues long. This CDR3 is CASSLVYGAGELFF. The CDR3 DNA sequence: TGCGCCAGCAGCTTGGTGTATGGGGCCGGGGAGCTGTTTTTT.

This clonotype came up many times. The chain employs TRBV6-2 or TRBV6-3 and TRBJ2-7, with TRBD1 matching 7 bases. CDR3 length equals 14 residues. V lost 6 bases, J lost 2 bases, and 7 bases stayed unmatched. The germline V gene encodes CDR1 MNHEY and CDR2 SVGEGT. In DNA, the CDR3 is TGTGCCAGCAGCTGGGCCGGGACAGCCTACGAGCAGTACGTC. It is translated as CASSWAGTAYEQYV.